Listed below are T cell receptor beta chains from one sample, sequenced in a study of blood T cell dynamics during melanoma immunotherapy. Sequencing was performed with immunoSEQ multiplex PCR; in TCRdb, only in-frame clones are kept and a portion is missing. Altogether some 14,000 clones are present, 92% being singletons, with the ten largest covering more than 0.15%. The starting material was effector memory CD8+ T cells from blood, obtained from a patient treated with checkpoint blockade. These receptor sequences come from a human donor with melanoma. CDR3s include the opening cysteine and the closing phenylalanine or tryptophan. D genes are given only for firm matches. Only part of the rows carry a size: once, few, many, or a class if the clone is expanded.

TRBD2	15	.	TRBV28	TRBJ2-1	TGTGCCAGCAGTTGGCCCCGGGAGGGCCTTAATGAGCAGTTCTTC	CASSWPREGLNEQFF
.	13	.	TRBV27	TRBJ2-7	TGTGCCAGCAGTTTTGGGAGGACCAACGAGCAGTACTTC	CASSFGRTNEQYF
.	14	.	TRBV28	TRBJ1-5	TGTGCCAGCAGGCTACAGGCGAACAATCAGCCCCAGCATTTT	CASRLQANNQPQHF
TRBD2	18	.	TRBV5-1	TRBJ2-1	TGCGCCAGCAGCTCCGATTATAGCGGGAGTGCCTCCTACAATGAGCAGTTCTTC	CASSSDYSGSASYNEQFF
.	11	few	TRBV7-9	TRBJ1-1	TGTGCCAGCAGCTTTGGCACTGAAGCTTTCTTT	CASSFGTEAFF
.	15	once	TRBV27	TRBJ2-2	TGTGCCAGCAGTTCGGGGGGCCCGAACACCGGGGAGCTGTTTTTT	CASSSGGPNTGELFF
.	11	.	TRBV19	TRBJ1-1	TGTGCCAGTAGTATGGGTTCGGAAGCTTTCTTT	CASSMGSEAFF
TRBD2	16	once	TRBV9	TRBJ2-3	TGTGCCAGCAGCGTAATAGCGGGAGGGCCCCCAGATACGCAGTATTTT	CASSVIAGGPPDTQYF
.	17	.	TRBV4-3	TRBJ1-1	TGCGCCAGCAGCCAAGATTCGAGGGGGGGGCCGGGCACTGAAGCTTTCTTT	CASSQDSRGGPGTEAFF
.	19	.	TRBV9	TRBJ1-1	TGTGCCAGCAGCGTAGGCCACCTCCGGGAAGGCCAGGCGAACACTGAAGCTTTCTTT	CASSVGHLREGQANTEAFF
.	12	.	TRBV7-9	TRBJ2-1	TGTGCCAGCAGCCCCTCTCCCGGGGAGCAGTTCTTC	CASSPSPGEQFF
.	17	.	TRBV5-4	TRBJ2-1	TGTGCCAGCAGCTTGGTGCCAGCGTCGAGCTCCTACAATGAGCAGTTCTTC	CASSLVPASSSYNEQFF
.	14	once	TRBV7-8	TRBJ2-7	TGTGCCAGCAGCTTTACGGACCCGACCTACGAGCAGTACTTC	CASSFTDPTYEQYF
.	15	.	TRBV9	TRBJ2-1	TGTGCCAGCAGCGTGGTGGGTGGCTCCTACAATGAGCAGTTCTTC	CASSVVGGSYNEQFF
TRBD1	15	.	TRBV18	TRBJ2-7	TGTGCCAGCTCACCACGCGACAGGGGACCCTACGAGCAGTACTTC	CASSPRDRGPYEQYF
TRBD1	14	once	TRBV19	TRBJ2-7	TGTGCCAGTAGACCTACCGGGACAGCCTACGAGCAGTACTTC	CASRPTGTAYEQYF
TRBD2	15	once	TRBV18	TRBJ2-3	TGTGCCAGCCTCCGCCTAGCGGGAAGAGAAGATACGCAGTATTTT	CASLRLAGREDTQYF
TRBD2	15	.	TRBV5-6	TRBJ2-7	TGTGCCAGCAGCTTGTGGACTAGCGGGACTTACGAGCAGTACTTC	CASSLWTSGTYEQYF
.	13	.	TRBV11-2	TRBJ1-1	TGTGCCAGCAGCTCCGAGACCCCGATTGAAGCTTTCTTT	CASSSETPIEAFF
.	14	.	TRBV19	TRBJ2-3	TGTGCCAGTAGTCCTCGAACTAGCACAGATACGCAGTATTTT	CASSPRTSTDTQYF
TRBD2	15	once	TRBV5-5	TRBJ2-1	TGTGCCAGCATCAAGACTAGCACGGCTATAGATGAGCAGTTCTTC	CASIKTSTAIDEQFF
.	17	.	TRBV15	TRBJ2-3	TGTGCCACCAGCAGAGGATATGGGGCAGGGCAAACAGATACGCAGTATTTT	CATSRGYGAGQTDTQYF
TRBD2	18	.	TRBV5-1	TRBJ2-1	TGCGCCAGCAGCTTGAGGGCTAGCGGAGAATACTCCTACAATGAGCAGTTCTTC	CASSLRASGEYSYNEQFF
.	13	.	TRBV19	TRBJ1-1	TGTGCCAGTAGTGTCACAGGGCTCACTGAAGCTTTCTTT	CASSVTGLTEAFF
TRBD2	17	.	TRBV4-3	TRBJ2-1	TGCGCCAGCAGCCAAGATCGGCCAGCGGGAGTGTACGTTGAGCAGTTCTTC	CASSQDRPAGVYVEQFF
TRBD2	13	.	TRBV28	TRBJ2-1	TGTGCCAGCAGTCCGGGACTAGCTCTCGAGCAGTTCTTC	CASSPGLALEQFF